This TCR beta chain was retrieved from a study of Ad26.COV2.S vaccination and SARS-CoV-2 variants. Using immunoSEQ multiplex PCR, the repertoire was profiled, and TCRdb retains in-frame clones only, with some absent. This repertoire shows about 350,000 clones, roughly 94% found once; its top ten account for 3% to 5%. Study-wide findings and caveats: The breadth of spike-specific CD8+ and CD4+ T cell responses after vaccination was reportedly substantial.

Trimming removed 3 bases from V and 1 base from J, with 7 bases in between. The CDR3 extends over 14 amino acids. CDR1 and CDR2 (germline): KGHSH, LQKENI. The count of this clone is one. As yet, its antigen is unknown. This clonotype originated in a human donor who had recovered from COVID-19. The chain employs TRBV18 and TRBJ1-3; D remains ambiguous. Here the sequenced sample was peripheral blood, taken after recovery from COVID-19. The CDR3 loop is CASSPVGSGNTIYF. The DNA for the CDR3 is TGTGCCAGCTCACCCGTTGGGTCTGGAAACACCATATATTTT.